This T cell receptor (beta chain) was captured in a study of shared T cell receptors in the human thymus. Clones were sequenced by immunoSEQ multiplex PCR, and TCRdb holds only the in-frame ones, with some missing. Of approximately 580,000 clones detected, around 78% appear once; the ten largest clones hold approximately 0.013%. The sample was also linked to a second study, of human thymus T cells. Per that study: During corrective heart surgery, resections were taken, and the thymus tissue came from them. It looked as if thymic and blood repertoires used V and J genes in a biased way.

The specimen sequenced was thymocytes. This TCR derives from a boy younger than two with a congenital heart defect.

CDR3 protein: CASSPPAGSYNEQFF. The CDR3 region has the DNA TGTGCCAGCAGCCCACCAGCGGGGTCCTACAATGAGCAGTTCTTC. This chain connects TRBV5-4 to TRBJ2-1; TRBD2 aligns across 7 bases. From germline, CDR1 is SGHNT and CDR2 YYREEE (reference sequence). The CDR3 runs to 15 residues. V lost 4 bases and J lost 1; bases outside the gene matches: 5. Full variable domain (missing parts from reference TRBV5-4 and TRBJ2-1): ETGVTQSPTHLIKTRGQQVTLRCSSQSGHNTVSWYQQALGQGPQFIFQYYREEENGRGNFPPRFSGLQFPNYSSELNVNALELDDSALYLCASSPPAGSYNEQFFGPGTRLTVL.